One and the same sample provided the 7 T cell receptor beta chains below, sequenced in a study of brain T cells in children with intractable seizures. Stated time point: blood from clinic visit 5 months post-surgery; TSC patient then seizure free. Clones were read by immunoSEQ multiplex PCR, and TCRdb kept only the in-frame ones, dropping some. Among about 340,000 clones, about 93% were seen once, and the ten largest hold approximately 5%. The sequenced sample was peripheral blood, obtained roughly 5 months after surgery. Receptor source: a boy under two years old with tuberous sclerosis and intractable seizures.

This chain connects TRBV7-9 to TRBJ2-3, with 7 bases lining up with TRBD2. The germline gives CDR1 SEHNR, CDR2 FQNEAQ (reference sequence). V was pared by 1 base and J by 5 bases, with 3 bases of the junction left unmatched. The CDR3 is 14 amino acids. CDR3 residues: CASSLGASGDTQYF. The CDR3 DNA sequence: TGTGCCAGCAGCTTAGGGGCTAGCGGAGATACGCAGTATTTT. The variable domain in full, completed from reference TRBV7-9 and TRBJ2-3, reads DTGVSQNPRHKITKRGQNVTFRCDPISEHNRLYWYRQTLGQGPEFLTYFQNEAQLEKSRLLSDRFSAERPKGSFSTLEIQRTEQGDSAMYLCASSLGASGDTQYFGPGTRLTVL.

The chain uses TRBV21-1 and TRBJ2-6; the DNA was not compared with TRBD1, the D call given in the table. TRBV21-1 is a listed pseudogene. The CDR3 has 19 residues. The CDR3 coding sequence is TGTGCCAGCAGCAAAGGTTACAGGGGGGACTTAGCTGGGGCCAACGTCCTGACTTTC. Its protein product is CASSKGYRGDLAGANVLTF.

The chain is built from TRBV25-1 and TRBJ2-7, with TRBD2 matching over 11 bases. CDR1 is MGHDK, CDR2 SYGVNS, per germline. With 3 bases clipped from V and 3 bases from J, the junction kept 1 base outside the gene matches. The CDR3 totals 14 residues. The CDR3 spells CASSDTSGSYEQYF. As DNA, the CDR3 is TGTGCCAGCAGTGATACTAGCGGGAGCTACGAGCAGTACTTC.

The J gene is TRBJ2-2, the V gene TRBV6-6; 8 bases fit TRBD2. Germline lookup yields CDR1 MNHNY and CDR2 SVGAGI (reference sequence). V was pared by 6 bases and J by 6 bases, with 9 bases of the junction left unmatched. This CDR3 is 15 amino acids long. The CDR3 spells CASRGLASSAGELFF. The CDR3 DNA reads as TGTGCCAGCAGAGGACTAGCATCATCGGCCGGGGAGCTGTTTTTT.

The chain uses TRBV9 and TRBJ1-2, with 8 positions matching TRBD1. V gave up 6 bases and J gave up 8 bases; unmatched junction bases: 9. CDR3 size: 13 residues. Looked up from germline, CDR1 is SGDLS and CDR2 is YYNGEE. The CDR3 DNA reads TGTGCCAGCACCTCGACAGGGGTGAGAGGCTACACCTTC. Its translation: CASTSTGVRGYTF.

The genes are TRBV12-5 and TRBJ2-1, with D perhaps matching TRBD2 (5 bases). V was pared by 1 base and J by 3 bases, with 13 bases between. The CDR3 consists of 16 residues. CDR1 and CDR2 (germline): LGHNT, FRNRAP. The chain's CDR3 is CASGLAPYGNYNEQFF. The CDR3 region has the DNA TGTGCTAGTGGTTTGGCCCCCTACGGGAACTACAATGAGCAGTTCTTC.

The chain is built from TRBV6-1 and TRBJ1-1, with D unresolved. The length of the CDR3 is 15 residues. V lost 0 bases, J lost 0 bases, and 8 bases lay in between. Germline V gene sequence: CDR1 MNHNS, CDR2 SASEGT. CDR3 bases: TGTGCCAGCAGTGAAGCCAGGATCATGAACACTGAAGCTTTCTTT. Its protein is CASSEARIMNTEAFF.